A selection of T cell receptor beta chains follows, all from one sample in a study of regulatory T cells in long-lasting Graves disease. MiXCR, applied by TCRdb to the multiplex PCR reads, yields one record per CDR3 protein. The repertoire holds approximately 350,000 distinct CDR3 sequences, with about 11% as singletons. The same data also contributed to another study, on T cells in Graves' hyperthyroidism and ophthalmopathy.

The sequenced sample was peripheral blood mononuclear cells (PBMCs), obtained at new diagnosis, from a patient treated with antithyroid drugs. The receptors come from a woman younger than 35 with Graves disease. CDR3s include the opening cysteine and the closing phenylalanine or tryptophan. The D gene is left open where the match is weak. Clone size appears in some rows only: once, few, many, or a class for an expanded clone.

>.|many|TRBV28|TRBJ2-1|13
TGTGCCAGCAGTTATTCCGGGAGAGCTGAGCAGTTCTTC
CASSYSGRAEQFF
>.|few|TRBV10-3|TRBJ1-5|15
TGTGCCATCAGCCGACGGGACAAAACCAATCAGCCCCAGCATTTT
CAISRRDKTNQPQHF
>.|.|TRBV7-9|TRBJ2-2|14
TGTGCCAGCAGGGGGGAGGTACCACTACGGGAGCTGTTTTTT
CASRGEVPLRELFF
>.|many|TRBV20-1|TRBJ1-1|14
TGCAGTGCTAGAGATCTGTTGGTGAACACTGAAGCTTTCTTT
CSARDLLVNTEAFF
>.|.|TRBV4-1|TRBJ1-1|15
TGCGCCAGCAGCCAAGCACCCAGGGGAGGAACTGAAGCTTTCTTT
CASSQAPRGGTEAFF
>.|many|TRBV7-2|TRBJ1-3|15
TGTGCCAGCAGCTTACAAGGGATGAGTGGAAACACCATATATTTT
CASSLQGMSGNTIYF
>.|many|TRBV28|TRBJ2-5|16
TGTGCCAGCAGTTTAGTAGGGCGGCCCGGGGTTTGGGCCCAGTACTTC
CASSLVGRPGVWAQYF
>.|few|TRBV11-1|TRBJ2-6|16
TGTGCCAGCAGCTTTAAGCGGATCTCTGGGGCCAACGTCCTGACTTTC
CASSFKRISGANVLTF
>.|many|TRBV12-3/TRBV12-4|TRBJ2-5|13
TGTGCCAGCAGTTTGGCTAGACCAGAGACCCAGTACTTC
CASSLARPETQYF
>.|many|TRBV9|TRBJ1-1|15
TGTGCCAGCAGCGGGGAATGGGGCAGGGACACTGAAGCTTTCTTT
CASSGEWGRDTEAFF
>TRBD2|.|TRBV29-1|TRBJ2-7|17
TGCAGCGTTGAAGATCTAGGACTAGCGGGAGGGCACTACGAGCAGTACTTC
CSVEDLGLAGGHYEQYF
>TRBD1|.|TRBV9|TRBJ2-3|16
TGTGCCAGCAGCACTAGAACAGGGGTAGGAACAGATACGCAGTATTTT
CASSTRTGVGTDTQYF
>TRBD2|many|TRBV6-5|TRBJ2-7|14
TGTGCCAGCAGTTACGGCGGGAGGGCGTACGAGCAGTACTTC
CASSYGGRAYEQYF
>TRBD2|.|TRBV7-2|TRBJ2-1|13
TGTGCCAGCAGCTTGGATAGCGGGGGGGCGCAGTTCTTC
CASSLDSGGAQFF
>TRBD2|few|TRBV7-3|TRBJ2-1|16
TGTGCCAGCAGCGAATCACTAGCGGGGGCCTACAATGAGCAGTTCTTC
CASSESLAGAYNEQFF
>.|many|TRBV20-1|TRBJ2-2|15
TGCAGTGCTAGAGGGTCCAGGAAGAACACCGGGGAGCTGTTTTTT
CSARGSRKNTGELFF
>TRBD1|many|TRBV6-5|TRBJ1-1|15
TGTGCCAGCAGTTACGAGGACAGGGGATCTTCTGAAGCTTTCTTT
CASSYEDRGSSEAFF
>.|many|TRBV30|TRBJ2-1|17
TGTGCCTGGAGTGTAAGTGTGGGGGAGTCTCCCTACAATGAGCAGTTCTTC
CAWSVSVGESPYNEQFF
>.|few|TRBV4-1|TRBJ2-7|16
TGCGCCAGCAGCCAAGATTCCGGGGCGCGGTCCTACGAGCAGTACTTC
CASSQDSGARSYEQYF
>.|many|TRBV12-3/TRBV12-4|TRBJ2-5|13
TGTGCCAGCAGGCGGGACAGCAAAGAGACCCAGTACTTC
CASRRDSKETQYF
>.|many|TRBV6-2/TRBV6-3|TRBJ1-3|16
TGTGCCAGCAGTCTGGGACACCGCAGCTCTGGAAACACCATATATTTT
CASSLGHRSSGNTIYF
>.|many|TRBV25-1|TRBJ1-1|15
TGTGCCAGCAGTGACCCCGGGACCCGACGTGGTGAAGCTTTCTTT
CASSDPGTRRGEAFF
>.|.|TRBV4-1|TRBJ2-1|16
TGCGCCAGCAGCCAACGTCGGTGGGGGCCCGGCAATGAGCAGTTCTTC
CASSQRRWGPGNEQFF
>TRBD2|few|TRBV5-4|TRBJ2-7|15
TGTGCCAGCAGCATAGCGGGAGGCTGGGAGGGGGAGCAGTACTTC
CASSIAGGWEGEQYF
>.|many|TRBV12-3/TRBV12-4|TRBJ1-1|13
TGTGCCAGCAGTCCGCTGCAAGGGACGAAAGCTTTCTTT
CASSPLQGTKAFF
>.|many|TRBV3-1|TRBJ1-3|14
TGTGCCAGCAGCCAAGGGGGGGATGAAAACACCATATATTTT
CASSQGGDENTIYF
>TRBD1|many|TRBV28|TRBJ1-4|15
TGTGCCAGCGTTGGACAGGCTGCAACTAATGAAAAACTGTTTTTT
CASVGQAATNEKLFF
>TRBD2|many|TRBV27|TRBJ2-2|16
TGTGCCAGCAGTGCCACCACTAGCGGGAGCGCTGGGGAGCTGTTTTTT
CASSATTSGSAGELFF
>TRBD1|many|TRBV20-1|TRBJ1-2|14
TGCAGTGCCGGAGGGGACAGGGGGGCTCGAGGCTACACCTTC
CSAGGDRGARGYTF
>.|many|TRBV6-5|TRBJ1-4|15
TGTGCCAGCAGTTACTCGGGGCCCTCGGGGGAAAAACTGTTTTTT
CASSYSGPSGEKLFF
>.|few|TRBV7-9|TRBJ1-2|13
TGTGCCAGCAGCGGCGGATGGGGTAATGGCTACACCTTC
CASSGGWGNGYTF
>TRBD2|.|TRBV4-1|TRBJ2-2|15
TGCGCCAGCATCACAAGGCCGGGGGGTGCCGGGGAGCTGTTTTTT
CASITRPGGAGELFF
>.|many|TRBV28|TRBJ1-4|14
TGTGCCAGCAGTTTAGCGCAGCTTAATGAAAAACTGTTTTTT
CASSLAQLNEKLFF
>.|few|TRBV5-6|TRBJ1-4|16
TGTGCCAGCAGCTTCCGGGACCTAGCAACTAATGAAAAACTGTTTTTT
CASSFRDLATNEKLFF
>.|.|TRBV7-9|TRBJ2-5|15
TGTGCCAGCAGCTTAGCCGGCACTGGAAGAAAGACCCAGTACTTC
CASSLAGTGRKTQYF
>.|many|TRBV18|TRBJ2-1|14
TGTGCCAGCTCACCGCCCAGCTCGAGCAATGAGCAGTTCTTC
CASSPPSSSNEQFF
>TRBD2|few|TRBV20-1|TRBJ2-1|16
TGCAGTGCTAGTCCCCGGACTAGCGGGGTCCCCAACGAGCAGTTCTTC
CSASPRTSGVPNEQFF
>.|.|TRBV12-5|TRBJ1-2|18
TGTGCTAGTGGTTTGGTACTTGGCAGGACAATTGCTAACTATGGCTACACCTTC
CASGLVLGRTIANYGYTF
>.|many|TRBV5-1|TRBJ1-4|14
TGCGCCAGCAGCTTGGCCGGGACTAATGAAAAACTGTTTTTT
CASSLAGTNEKLFF
>.|many|TRBV7-2|TRBJ2-1|15
TGTGCCAGCACCCTGATCCCCCTTGATTACAATGAGCAGTTCTTC
CASTLIPLDYNEQFF
>.|many|TRBV6-5|TRBJ1-2|14
TGTGCCAGCAGTTACGGTCTAGACGACTATGGCTACACCTTC
CASSYGLDDYGYTF
>TRBD2|once|TRBV14|TRBJ2-5|16
TGTGCCAGCAGCGGAGCGGGGGGCTACCGACAAGAGACCCAGTACTTC
CASSGAGGYRQETQYF
>.|many|TRBV20-1|TRBJ1-6|14
TGCAGTGCTTCGGACAGCTTCTATAATTCACCCCTCCACTTT
CSASDSFYNSPLHF
>.|many|TRBV6-1|TRBJ1-4|14
TGTGCCAGCAGCCTCGGGCATGGAAGTGAAAAACTGTTTTTT
CASSLGHGSEKLFF
>.|few|TRBV7-2|TRBJ2-1|14
TGTGCCAGCAGCTTATACCGGACTACGAATGAGCAGTTCTTC
CASSLYRTTNEQFF
>.|many|TRBV28|TRBJ1-1|14
TGTGCCAGCAGCTTAAATGGGGCAAACACTGAAGCTTTCTTT
CASSLNGANTEAFF
>.|many|TRBV11-1|TRBJ1-1|15
TGTGCCAGCAGCCCTCGCAAGCGGGACTTCACTGAAGCTTTCTTT
CASSPRKRDFTEAFF
>.|few|TRBV5-1|TRBJ1-4|15
TGCGCCAGCAGCTTGGCCGAAGGGGGGGGTGAAAAACTGTTTTTT
CASSLAEGGGEKLFF
>.|many|TRBV6-5|TRBJ1-5|13
TGTGCCAGCAGTTACCTTCCGGGCTCGCCCCAGCATTTT
CASSYLPGSPQHF
>TRBD2|few|TRBV7-2|TRBJ2-3|15
TGTGCCAGCAGCTTAGCCGGGACTAACACAGATACGCAGTATTTT
CASSLAGTNTDTQYF
>.|many|TRBV11-2|TRBJ2-3|13
TGTGCCAGCAGCTCGTCTAGCACAGATACGCAGTATTTT
CASSSSSTDTQYF
>.|many|TRBV3-2|TRBJ2-7|19
TGTGCCAGCAGCCAAGTTACTCGGCTAGCGGCAGCGGGTGGGTACGAGCAGTACTTC
CASSQVTRLAAAGGYEQYF